The clone carrying this TCR beta chain came up a few times. Its antigen remains unidentified. The table came from immunoSEQ multiplex PCR; TCRdb's copy has only in-frame clones and leaves some out. The table lists 57,000 or so clones, 85% to 90% of them singletons. The data were obtained in a study of OX40 agonist ivuxolimab in advanced cancers. Study details: Prior anti-PD-1, anti-PD-L1 or anti-CTLA-4 therapy did not bar entry, and 40% had some.

With V trimmed by 7 bases and J by 3 bases, 3 bases remained unmatched. Per the germline V gene, CDR1 is SNHLY and CDR2 is FYNNEI. CDR3 size: 14 residues. Study-wide results and caveats: No antigen was identified for the clonally expanded peripheral T cells. On average, CD8+ T cells had more expanded clones than CD4+. There was clonal expansion of CD4+ and CD8+ blood T cells by week 6 at 0.1 to 3.0 mg/kg.

The sequenced sample was CD4+ or CD8+ T cells sorted from blood, obtained in a trial of the OX40 agonist ivuxolimab. This clonotype was obtained from an adult with an advanced solid tumor such as melanoma, head and neck, liver or kidney cancer. The rearrangement joins TRBV2 to TRBJ1-6, with 7 bases matching TRBD1. CDR3 protein: CASTRQGYNSPLHF. CDR3 coding DNA: TGTGCCAGCACCCGACAGGGCTATAATTCACCCCTCCACTTT.